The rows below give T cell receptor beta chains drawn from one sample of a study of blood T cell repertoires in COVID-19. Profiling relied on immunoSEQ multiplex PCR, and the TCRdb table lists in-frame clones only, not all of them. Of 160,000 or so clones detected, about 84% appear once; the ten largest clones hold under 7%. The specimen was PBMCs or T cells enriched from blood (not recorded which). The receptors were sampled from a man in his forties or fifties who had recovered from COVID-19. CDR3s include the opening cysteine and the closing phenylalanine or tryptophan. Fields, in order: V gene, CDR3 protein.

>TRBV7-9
CASSSGQGVVIEAFF
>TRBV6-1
CASSEMGGGAKNIQYF
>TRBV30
CAWSAWGSYNEQFF
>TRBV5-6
CASSFQGNGYTF
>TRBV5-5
CASSFPGAYEQYF
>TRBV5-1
CASSLARSGEKLFF
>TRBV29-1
CSVGAGGWTEAFF
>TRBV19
CASSFGQGNSPLHF
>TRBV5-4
CASSYGGARGGELFF
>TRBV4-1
CASSRLRLNTEAFF
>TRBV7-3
CASSWKREKGETQYF
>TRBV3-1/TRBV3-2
CASSQRRGTGELFF
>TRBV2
CASSDGGVDNYGYTF
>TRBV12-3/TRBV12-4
CASSQWAAGGYTF
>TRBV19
CASSSGGNEKLFF
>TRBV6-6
CASSQIYGTGGRIYHSYEQYF
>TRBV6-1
CASSEAGDRPNYGYTF
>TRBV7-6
CASSLGPGSYYGYTF
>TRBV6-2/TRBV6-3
CASSGLAGGDTQYF
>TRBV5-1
CASSVDFVSSYNEQFF
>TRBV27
CASSPAQGFATDTQYF
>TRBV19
CASSIGGGGTYEQYF
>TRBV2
CASSEQGISNQPQHF
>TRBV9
CASSVGLFGLDKNTGELFF
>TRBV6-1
CASSDPTDTLLLIEAFF
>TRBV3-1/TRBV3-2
CASSHRSLGRGYTF
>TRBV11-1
CASSLRPGTGNTIYF
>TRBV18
CASSPRYTGTDTQYF
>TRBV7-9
CASSHPGLAIAETQYF
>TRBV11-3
CASSRRSGTSGSAYNEQFF